One and the same sample provided the 20 T cell receptor beta chains below, sequenced in a study of cytomegalovirus exposure and HLA in healthy donors. PCR was performed using 60 Vbeta and 13 Jbeta primers. Produced via immunoSEQ multiplex PCR; TCRdb's table is partial and in-frame only. The data contain 150,000 to 180,000 clones, around 72% of them singletons. The sequencing sample was made of PBMCs. Receptors were obtained from a man between 18 and 29 years old in good health and CMV-seronegative.

This chain joins TRBV4-3 and TRBJ2-5, with unresolved D. Between the trimmed V and J ends, which lost 0 bases and 4 bases, there was a span of 9 bases. This CDR3 spans 14 amino acids. In germline, CDR1 is LGHNA, CDR2 YSLEER. The CDR3 DNA reads as TGCGCCAGCAGCCAAGAAGTCACAAGAGAGACCCAGTACTTC. Translation gives CASSQEVTRETQYF.

The rearrangement uses TRBV19 and TRBJ2-1; 11 bases match TRBD1. J gave up 10 bases and V 3 bases, and 8 bases lay outside the gene matches. Germline V CDR1 and CDR2: LNHDA, SQIVND (reference sequence). CDR3 size: 15 residues. The CDR3 nucleotides are TGTGCCAGTAGTATCGGGACAGGGGGAGTACGGGAGCAGTTCTTC. Translated, it gives CASSIGTGGVREQFF. The whole variable domain, filled in from reference TRBV19 and TRBJ2-1, reads DGGITQSPKYLFRKEGQNVTLSCEQNLNHDAMYWYRQDPGQGLRLIYYSQIVNDFQKGDIAEGYSVSREKKESFPLTVTSAQKNPTAFYLCASSIGTGGVREQFFGPGTRLTVL.

The chain recombines TRBV25-1 with TRBJ2-1; TRBD1 matches 7 bases. V was pared by 4 bases and J by 8 bases, with 2 bases of the junction left unmatched. The germline V gene has CDR1 MGHDK and CDR2 SYGVNS. This CDR3 spans 12 amino acids. The CDR3, as DNA: TGTGCCAGCAGTGTAGGGGGCGATGAGCAGTTCTTC. Protein product: CASSVGGDEQFF.

The chain employs TRBV28 and TRBJ1-4; tentatively, D is TRBD1 (5 bases). The CDR3 runs to 13 residues. V shed 5 bases and J shed 3 bases, with 7 bases lying between them. Germline CDR1 reads MDHEN; CDR2 reads SYDVKM. The CDR3 nucleotides read TGTGCCAGCAGTGGGGCAGCTAATGAAAAACTGTTTTTT. This translates into CASSGAANEKLFF.

The chain links TRBV6-5 to TRBJ2-1; 11 nucleotides align to TRBD2. The CDR3 covers 15 residues. Losses at the gene ends were 5 bases for V and 7 bases for J; bases not matched to a gene: 7. Germline lookup yields CDR1 MNHEY and CDR2 SVGAGI. CDR3 protein: CASSAETSGKNEQFF. For the CDR3, the DNA is TGTGCCAGCAGTGCTGAGACTAGCGGGAAGAATGAGCAGTTCTTC.

The chain uses TRBV6-5 and TRBJ2-3, with D hard to call. V dropped 2 bases and J dropped 0 bases, with 12 bases sitting between them. CDR3 length equals 16 residues. Germline V CDR1 and CDR2: MNHEY, SVGAGI. The CDR3 reads CASSYAAAPSTDTQYF. CDR3 in DNA: TGTGCCAGCAGTTACGCGGCAGCTCCTAGCACAGATACGCAGTATTTT.

In this sample, this clone turned up once. The chain uses TRBV2 and TRBJ1-2, with D possibly being TRBD1 (6 bases). The germline V gene encodes CDR1 SNHLY and CDR2 FYNNEI. The CDR3 loop spans 13 amino acids. The V and J ends lost 5 bases and 6 bases respectively, with 13 bases between them. CDR3 coding DNA: TGTGCCAGCAGTCCTCAGGGGCGTCATGGCTACACCTTC. As protein: CASSPQGRHGYTF.

As regards this clone: A read error may produce the germline difference seen at one junction end. The chain couples TRBV7-9 to TRBJ2-7, with a possible D match to TRBD2 (7 bases). From germline, CDR1 is SEHNR and CDR2 FQNEAQ (reference sequence). CDR3 size: 16 residues. The CDR3 is CSSSLRGAGTTYEQYF. For the CDR3, the DNA is TGTTCCAGCAGCCTTAGGGGGGCAGGGACTACCTACGAGCAGTACTTC.

The chain carries TRBV5-1 and TRBJ2-7; a weak D match, TRBD2 (6 bases). The ends were cut back, 5 bases at V and 7 bases at J, with 13 bases in the middle. Germline CDR1 SGHRS, CDR2 YFSETQ. The CDR3 has 12 amino acids. CDR3 loop: CASSPSEGEQYF. Written as DNA, the CDR3 is TGCGCCAGCAGTCCTAGCGAAGGGGAGCAGTACTTC.

The sample holds a few counts of this clone. This sequence joins TRBV6-4 and TRBJ2-5, with D perhaps matching TRBD2 (5 bases). Deletions cut 5 bases from V and 4 bases from J, with 11 bases between. Germline CDR1 and CDR2: MRHNA and SNTAGT. The length of the CDR3 is 13 residues. The CDR3 sequence: CASSRERGETQYF. In DNA form, the CDR3 reads TGTGCCAGCAGTAGGGAGAGAGGAGAGACCCAGTACTTC.

V is TRBV13 and J is TRBJ2-4; maybe TRBD2 (6 bases). The ends were cut back, 1 base at V and 3 bases at J, with 13 bases in the middle. CDR1 is PRHDT and CDR2 is FYEKMQ in the germline V gene (reference sequence). The CDR3 is 16 amino acids. DNA for the CDR3: TGTGCCAGCAGCTTAGTAACGGGAGTTAGCAAAAACATTCAGTACTTC. Amino acid sequence: CASSLVTGVSKNIQYF.

The rearrangement links TRBV7-8 to TRBJ2-3, with D tentatively TRBD2 (7 bases). Germline V gene sequence: CDR1 SGHVS, CDR2 FQNEAQ. The CDR3 runs to 13 residues. Trimming pared 8 bases from V and 3 bases from J, leaving 12 bases between. CDR3 in amino acids: CASEGGGTDTQYF. CDR3 in DNA: TGTGCCAGCGAGGGGGGGGGAACAGATACGCAGTATTTT.

V and J are TRBV30 and TRBJ2-7, with no clear D. Germline-derived CDR1 and CDR2 are GTSNPN and SVGIG (reference sequence). The V and J ends lost 1 base and 3 bases respectively, with 16 bases between them. The CDR3 sequence is 15 residues long. The CDR3 DNA reads as TGTGCCTGGAGTGGAGGCCCTGGCGAGGTCTACGAGCAGTACTTC. Translating it yields CAWSGGPGEVYEQYF.

The chain joins TRBV5-1 to TRBJ2-5, with D possibly matching TRBD1 (6 bases). CDR1 and CDR2 from the germline V gene are SGHRS and YFSETQ. The ends were cut back, 4 bases at V and 11 bases at J, with 18 bases in the middle. There are 13 residues in the CDR3. CDR3 loop: CASSVMTGPEQYF. DNA for the CDR3: TGCGCCAGCAGCGTAATGACAGGCCCAGAGCAGTACTTC.

This sequence joins TRBV28 and TRBJ1-1; D perhaps matches TRBD1 (6 bases). Germline V gene lookup returns CDR1 MDHEN and CDR2 SYDVKM. This CDR3 spans 20 amino acids. Trimming stripped 1 base from V and 1 base from J, with 25 bases between. CDR3 sequence: CASSLYMFGQQRRTNTEAFF. The DNA of the CDR3 is TGTGCCAGCAGTTTATACATGTTCGGACAGCAAAGACGCACGAACACTGAAGCTTTCTTT.

This clone appeared a few times. Written as DNA, the CDR3 is TGTGCCAGCAGTTACTCGAACCCCCCGGGGACCCAGTACTTC. It codes for CASSYSNPPGTQYF. This sequence joins TRBV6-5 and TRBJ2-5; no reliable D call. This CDR3 has 14 amino acids. Trimming stripped 0 bases from V and 7 bases from J, with 12 bases between. Per germline, CDR1 MNHEY and CDR2 SVGAGI.

The chain links TRBV6-6 to TRBJ2-2; 10 bases line up with TRBD2. Germline CDR1 is MNHNY and CDR2 is SVGAGI (reference sequence). The CDR3 loop spans 16 amino acids. Germline trimming cut 2 bases from V and 3 bases from J; bases unmatched to any gene: 3. DNA for the CDR3: TGTGCCAGCAGTTACCTAGCGGGAGTCCACACCGGGGAGCTGTTTTTT. This encodes CASSYLAGVHTGELFF.

The genes are TRBV2 and TRBJ1-1; D is unresolved. Germline V CDR1 and CDR2: SNHLY, FYNNEI. V was shortened by 3 bases and J by 0 bases, with 8 bases between the two germline ends. The CDR3 is made up of 14 amino acids. The CDR3 reads CASSDGLLNTEAFF. The DNA of the CDR3 is TGTGCCAGCAGTGACGGACTCCTGAACACTGAAGCTTTCTTT.

The chain has TRBV27 and TRBJ2-7, with 9 bases fitting TRBD1. V lost 3 bases, J lost 2 bases, and 14 bases stayed unmatched. This CDR3 is built from 18 residues. Germline values: CDR1 MNHEY, CDR2 SMNVEV (reference sequence). The CDR3, as DNA: TGTGCCAGCAGTTTCCGTGGGACAGGGCTAGTTGGTCCCTACGAGCAGTACTTC. Translating it yields CASSFRGTGLVGPYEQYF.

The chain combines TRBV9 with TRBJ2-2; 8 nucleotides match TRBD2. The CDR3 has 15 residues. Germline V gene lookup returns CDR1 SGDLS and CDR2 YYNGEE. The junction had 5 bases not matched to a gene; V was cut back by 2 bases and J by 5 bases. The CDR3 coding sequence is TGTGCCAGCAGCGTTAGCGGGATGGGAACCGGGGAGCTGTTTTTT. Its translation: CASSVSGMGTGELFF.